This TCR beta chain was documented in a study of control samples from healthy donors and cancer patients. Using immunoSEQ multiplex PCR, the repertoire was profiled, and TCRdb retains in-frame clones only, with some absent. This table holds 110,000 or so clones, around 89% found once. Per the germline V gene, CDR1 is MNHNY and CDR2 is SVGAGI (reference sequence). V lost 2 bases and J 0 bases, leaving 7 bases between the germline ends. The CDR3 loop spans 14 amino acids. This clone was detected only once. Sequencing was done on a sample of blood. V usage is TRBV6-6 and J usage is TRBJ1-1; D remains ambiguous. This TCR derives from a middle-aged man in good health. The CDR3, as DNA: TGTGCCAGCAGTTACGTGAGCATGAACACTGAAGCTTTCTTT. Protein: CASSYVSMNTEAFF.